The 20 T cell receptor beta chains presented below share a single source sample, sequenced in a study of vaccination and CD4 T cells after COVID-19. For these TCRs, the target antigens are not known. Oncomine TCR Beta short-read sequencing was applied to DNA from cultured CD4+ T cells. TCRdb redid the calling of the PCR reads with MiXCR, one entry per CDR3 protein. Seen here are roughly 21,000 distinct CDR3 sequences, around 62% observed once, and the top ten hold under 25%. The treatment is: approximately 11-day PBMC culture with coronavirus spike peptide pools or control peptides (ViraFEST assay). The sequences come from CD4+ T cells from blood, cultured in vitro, collected before SARS-CoV-2 vaccination. The receptors derive from a human donor who received a COVID-19 vaccine.

This clonotype was recorded once. The chain recombines TRBV20-1 with TRBJ2-5, with D possibly matching TRBD2 (7 bases). Germline V CDR1 and CDR2: DFQATT, SNEGSKA (reference sequence). V was pared by 7 bases and J by 3 bases, with 15 bases between. The CDR3 is 13 residues long. CDR3 sequence (DNA): TGCAGTGGAGAGGGGGGGTGGGAAGAGACCCAGTACTTC. Amino acid sequence: CSGEGGWEETQYF.

This chain links TRBV24-1 with TRBJ2-1, with TRBD1 identical over 9 bases. The V gene end was trimmed by 4 bases and the J gene end by 7 bases; junction bases not matched to a gene: 10. This CDR3 comprises 16 residues. Germline V lookup: CDR1 KGHDR, CDR2 SFDVKD. The CDR3 nucleotides read TGTGCCACCAGTGACTCCGGGACAGGGATCGTAAATGAGCAGTTCTTC. This translates into CATSDSGTGIVNEQFF.

The chain carries TRBV4-2 and TRBJ2-7; D is undetermined. Trimming took off 4 bases at V and 4 bases at J, with 8 bases between the two ends. The CDR3 extends over 12 amino acids. The germline gives CDR1 LGHNA, CDR2 YNFKEQ. In DNA form, the CDR3 reads TGTGCCAGCAGCCCTCCTTCATACGAGCAGTACTTC. As protein: CASSPPSYEQYF.

The chain employs TRBV27 and TRBJ2-7; tentatively, D is TRBD1 (6 bases). The CDR3 has 13 residues. V was clipped by 5 bases and J by 4 bases, with 12 bases between them. In germline, CDR1 is MNHEY, CDR2 SMNVEV (reference sequence). CDR3 in DNA: TGTGCCAGCAGTCCTAGGCAGGGGTACGAGCAGTACTTC. This codes for CASSPRQGYEQYF.

V usage is TRBV12-3 or TRBV12-4 and J usage is TRBJ1-1; D uncertain. Trimming pared 4 bases from V and 3 bases from J, leaving 12 bases between. The CDR3 runs to 14 residues. Here the CDR3 DNA reads TGTGCCAGCAGTTCTCGTGGGAAGGACACTGAAGCTTTCTTT. Amino acid sequence: CASSSRGKDTEAFF.

This clonotype was detected a few times. The genes are TRBV6-5 and TRBJ2-3; D gene unclear. This CDR3 region has 16 residues. V was shortened by 2 bases and J by 2 bases, with 14 bases between the two germline ends. Germline CDR1 MNHEY, CDR2 SVGAGI. As DNA, the CDR3 is TGTGCCAGCAGTTACGCGTGGCCTCAGTCCACAGATACGCAGTATTTT. Protein product: CASSYAWPQSTDTQYF.

As to this clonotype: One junction end does not reproduce the germline sequence, and a read error may be involved. This CDR3 is CASSDSWNEQFF. The CDR3 DNA reads as TGTGCCAGCAGTGACTCGTGGAATGAGCAGTTCTTC. The chain recombines TRBV6-5 with TRBJ2-1, with D hard to call. Germline assignment: CDR1 MNHEY and CDR2 SVGAGI. The CDR3 has 12 amino acids.

This chain joins TRBV27 and TRBJ2-5, with TRBD1 matching 7 bases. CDR3 length equals 15 residues. CDR1 MNHEY and CDR2 SMNVEV come from the germline V gene (reference sequence). Trimming cost V 4 bases and J 5 bases; bases outside gene matches: 10. The CDR3, as DNA: TGTGCCAGCAGTTCTCTAGAGGGGGCGAGGGAGACCCAGTACTTC. Translated, it gives CASSSLEGARETQYF.

The chain is built from TRBV6-1 and TRBJ1-4; TRBD1 matches at 7 bases. This CDR3 has 13 amino acids. V shed 11 bases, J shed 8 bases, and the junction held 11 bases outside the gene matches. Germline V gives CDR1 MNHNS, CDR2 SASEGT. The CDR3 loop is CAGQGTVGEKLFF. The CDR3 DNA is TGTGCCGGGCAAGGGACAGTTGGAGAAAAACTGTTTTTT.

This clonotype was picked up a small number of times. This sequence joins TRBV7-8 and TRBJ1-2; D might be TRBD1 (6 bases). Germline V gene data show CDR1 as SGHVS and CDR2 as FQNEAQ. This CDR3 has 13 residues. V lost 1 base and J 7 bases, leaving 10 bases between the germline ends. The CDR3 region has the DNA TGTGCCAGCAGCTTAGGGAGGGGGGGTGGCTACACCTTC. Translated, it gives CASSLGRGGGYTF.

This clonotype is categorized as large. The CDR3 DNA reads as TGCGCCAGCAAGCGTAATATGGGTCTTGACTACGAGCAGTACTTC. Amino acid sequence: CASKRNMGLDYEQYF. The chain has TRBV5-1 and TRBJ2-7; D not certain. Germline-derived CDR1 and CDR2 are SGHRS and YFSETQ. Trimming removed 6 bases from V and 3 bases from J, with 19 bases in between. The CDR3 has 15 residues.

CDR3 loop: CASSAGTENSPLHF. As DNA, the CDR3 is TGCGCCAGCAGCGCGGGAACTGAAAATTCACCCCTCCACTTT. The chain has TRBV5-1 and TRBJ1-6; D gene unclear. This CDR3 is 14 amino acids long. Germline CDR1 and CDR2: SGHRS and YFSETQ. V lost 4 bases, J lost 7 bases, and 12 bases lay in between.

The rearrangement links TRBV6-1 to TRBJ1-1, with D unresolved. The CDR3 has 12 residues. CDR1 MNHNS and CDR2 SASEGT come from the germline V gene. Trimming took off 10 bases at V and 6 bases at J, with 15 bases between the two ends. CDR3 bases: TGTGCCACATCAATGGGTGGACCTGAAGCTTTCTTT. This gives the protein CATSMGGPEAFF.

This sequence joins TRBV5-8 and TRBJ2-5, with 14 bases fitting TRBD2. Germline assignment: CDR1 SGHTS and CDR2 YDEGEE. Trimming at V came to 2 bases and at J to 8 bases, leaving 11 bases not matched to a gene. CDR3 length equals 17 residues. CDR3: CASSFRTSGGTPATQYF. The CDR3 DNA follows: TGTGCCAGCAGCTTCAGGACTAGCGGGGGGACCCCAGCCACCCAGTACTTC. Supplemented by reference TRBV5-8 and TRBJ2-5, the full variable domain reads EAGVTQSPTHLIKTRGQQATLRCSPISGHTSVYWYQQALGLGLQFLLWYDEGEERNRGNFPPRFSGRQFPNYSSELNVNALELEDSALYLCASSFRTSGGTPATQYFGPGTRLLVL.

This clonotype appeared once. The J gene is TRBJ2-6, the V gene TRBV5-1; TRBD2 aligns across 12 bases. With V trimmed by 4 bases and J by 3 bases, 14 bases remained unmatched. CDR3 length: 20 residues. Looked up from germline, CDR1 is SGHRS and CDR2 is YFSETQ. CDR3 in amino acids: CASSTAGTSGPFGGANVLTF. CDR3 DNA: TGCGCCAGCAGCACCGCCGGGACTAGCGGGCCCTTTGGTGGGGCCAACGTCCTGACTTTC. The complete variable domain, with remaining parts taken from reference TRBV5-1 and TRBJ2-6, reads KAGVTQTPRYLIKTRGQQVTLSCSPISGHRSVSWYQQTPGQGLQFLFEYFSETQRNKGNFPGRFSGRQFSNSRSEMNVSTLELGDSALYLCASSTAGTSGPFGGANVLTFGAGSRLTVL.

In this sample, this clonotype turned up a few times. The chain combines TRBV4-1 with TRBJ1-4; TRBD1 agrees at 7 bases. V shed 2 bases and J 7 bases; nucleotides not matched to a gene: 4. Germline CDR1 MGHRA, CDR2 YSYEKL. The CDR3 has 14 amino acids. Here the CDR3 reads CASSQQGGLEKLFF. The CDR3 DNA sequence: TGCGCCAGCAGCCAACAAGGGGGCCTTGAAAAACTGTTTTTT.

The chain couples TRBV5-1 to TRBJ2-2; TRBD1 aligns across 10 bases. This CDR3 has 15 residues. Germline-derived CDR1 and CDR2 are SGHRS and YFSETQ. After removal of 4 bases from V and 5 bases from J, the junction contained 5 bases not matched to a gene. CDR3 amino acids: CASSTGQGGTGELFF. DNA of the CDR3: TGCGCCAGCAGCACCGGACAGGGGGGGACCGGGGAGCTGTTTTTT. Based on the CDR3 plus reference TRBV5-1 and TRBJ2-2, the full variable domain is KAGVTQTPRYLIKTRGQQVTLSCSPISGHRSVSWYQQTPGQGLQFLFEYFSETQRNKGNFPGRFSGRQFSNSRSEMNVSTLELGDSALYLCASSTGQGGTGELFFGEGSRLTVL.

This clonotype turned up a few times. The chain's CDR3 is CASSVSRGYGYGYTF. The CDR3 DNA reads as TGTGCCAGCAGTGTGTCAAGGGGCTACGGCTATGGCTACACCTTC. The V gene is TRBV6-1, the J gene TRBJ1-2, with D perhaps TRBD1 (5 bases). Germline CDR1 MNHNS, CDR2 SASEGT. V lost 4 bases and J lost 4, with 16 bases in between. The CDR3 has 15 amino acids.

The chain couples TRBV6-2 or TRBV6-3 to TRBJ1-6, with D possibly being TRBD1 (5 bases). The V gene lost 6 bases and the J gene lost 7 bases, with 13 bases spanning the gap. CDR3 size: 14 residues. Looked up from germline, CDR1 is MNHEY and CDR2 is SVGEGT. The CDR3 sequence: CASSTGPRNSPLHF. The CDR3 coding sequence is TGTGCCAGCAGCACGGGACCGCGAAATTCACCCCTCCACTTT.

The chain employs TRBV7-8 and TRBJ2-1; maybe TRBD1 (5 bases). The CDR3 covers 14 residues. Germline assignment: CDR1 SGHVS and CDR2 FQNEAQ. Trimming stripped 5 bases from V and 8 bases from J, with 16 bases between. CDR3 amino acids: CASSATRVKDEQFF. In DNA form, the CDR3 reads TGTGCCAGCAGCGCGACCAGGGTTAAGGATGAGCAGTTCTTC.